This entry features one T cell receptor beta chain sequence. The target antigen is unknown. The treatment is: roughly ten-day PBMC culture with coronavirus spike peptide pools or control peptides (ViraFEST assay). Spanning March to December 2020, the positive PCR dates came before US Alpha, Beta and Delta variants. On day 3 and again on day 7, fresh IL-2 medium was used to replace half the medium. The entry originates in a study of vaccination and CD4 T cells after COVID-19. Trimming at V came to 6 bases and at J to 4 bases, leaving 10 bases not matched to a gene. The CDR3 is 15 residues long. Germline-derived CDR1 and CDR2 are MDHEN and SYDVKM. The Oncomine TCR Beta short-read assay sequenced DNA from cultured CD4+ T cells. TCRdb redid the calling of the PCR reads with MiXCR, one entry per CDR3 protein. This sample carries tens of thousands of distinct CDR3 sequences, roughly two fifths of them seen once, and the ten largest clones take over 11%.

The chain has TRBV28 and TRBJ2-5; 8 nucleotides align to TRBD1. Sequencing was done on a sample of CD4+ T cells from blood, cultured in vitro. The sequence came from a human donor who had recovered from COVID-19. The CDR3 DNA is TGTGCCAGCAGCCAACCAACCGGGACAGGAGAGACCCAGTACTTC. Amino acid sequence: CASSQPTGTGETQYF.